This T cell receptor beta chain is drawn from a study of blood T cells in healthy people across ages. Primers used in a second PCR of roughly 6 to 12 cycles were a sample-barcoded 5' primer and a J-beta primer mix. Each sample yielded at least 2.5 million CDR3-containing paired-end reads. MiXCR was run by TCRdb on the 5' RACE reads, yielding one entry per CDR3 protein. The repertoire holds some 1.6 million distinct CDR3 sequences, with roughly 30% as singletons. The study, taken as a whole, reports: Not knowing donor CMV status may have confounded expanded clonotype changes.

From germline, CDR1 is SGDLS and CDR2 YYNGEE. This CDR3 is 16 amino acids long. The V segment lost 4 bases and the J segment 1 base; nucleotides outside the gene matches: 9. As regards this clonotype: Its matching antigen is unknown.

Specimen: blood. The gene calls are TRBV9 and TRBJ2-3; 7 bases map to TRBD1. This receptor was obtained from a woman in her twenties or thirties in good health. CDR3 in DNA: TGTGCCAGCAGCACGCAGGGACAGAGCCGCACAGATACGCAGTATTTT. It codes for CASSTQGQSRTDTQYF.